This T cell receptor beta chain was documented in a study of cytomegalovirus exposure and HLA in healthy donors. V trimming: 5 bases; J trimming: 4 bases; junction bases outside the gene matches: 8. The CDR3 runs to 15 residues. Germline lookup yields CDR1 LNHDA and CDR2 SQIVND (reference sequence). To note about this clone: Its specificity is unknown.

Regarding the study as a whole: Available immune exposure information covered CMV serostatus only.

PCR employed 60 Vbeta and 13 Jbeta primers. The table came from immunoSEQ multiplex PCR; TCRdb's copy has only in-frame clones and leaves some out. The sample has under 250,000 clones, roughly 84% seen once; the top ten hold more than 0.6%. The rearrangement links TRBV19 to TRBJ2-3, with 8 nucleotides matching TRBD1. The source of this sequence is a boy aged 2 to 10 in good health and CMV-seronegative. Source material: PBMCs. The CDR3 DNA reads TGTGCCAGTAGTGTCAGGGGGCTTTCGCCAGATACGCAGTATTTT. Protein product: CASSVRGLSPDTQYF.